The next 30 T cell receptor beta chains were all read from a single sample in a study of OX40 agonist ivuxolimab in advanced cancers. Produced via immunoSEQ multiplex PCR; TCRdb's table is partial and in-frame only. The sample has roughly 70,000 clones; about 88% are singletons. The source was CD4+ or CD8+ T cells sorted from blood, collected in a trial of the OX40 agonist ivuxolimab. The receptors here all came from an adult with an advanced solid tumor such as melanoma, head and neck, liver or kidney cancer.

CDR3 protein: CASSLGATQGGYTF. The CDR3 coding sequence is TGTGCCAGCAGCTTGGGGGCCACACAGGGCGGCTACACCTTC. The chain employs TRBV5-4 and TRBJ1-2, with a possible D match to TRBD1 (6 bases). Germline V CDR1 and CDR2: SGHNT, YYREEE (reference sequence). There are 14 residues in the CDR3. Trimming shortened V by 0 bases and J by 8 bases, and 14 bases separated the two germline ends.

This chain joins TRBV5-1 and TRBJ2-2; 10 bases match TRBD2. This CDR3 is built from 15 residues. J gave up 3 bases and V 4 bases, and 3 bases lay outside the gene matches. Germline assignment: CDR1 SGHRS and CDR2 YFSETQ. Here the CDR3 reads CASSAGLAYTGELFF. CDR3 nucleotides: TGCGCCAGCAGCGCGGGACTAGCGTACACCGGGGAGCTGTTTTTT.

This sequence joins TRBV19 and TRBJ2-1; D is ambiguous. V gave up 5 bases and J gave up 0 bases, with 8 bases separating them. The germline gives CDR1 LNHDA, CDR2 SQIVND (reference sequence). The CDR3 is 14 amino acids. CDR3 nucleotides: TGTGCCAGTAGTGCCGTCAGCTCCTACAATGAGCAGTTCTTC. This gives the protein CASSAVSSYNEQFF.

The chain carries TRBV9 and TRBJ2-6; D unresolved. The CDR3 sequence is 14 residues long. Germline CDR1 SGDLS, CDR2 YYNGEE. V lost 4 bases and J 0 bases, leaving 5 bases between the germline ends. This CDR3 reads CASSLRSGANVLTF. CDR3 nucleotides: TGTGCCAGCAGCCTTCGCTCTGGGGCCAACGTCCTGACTTTC.

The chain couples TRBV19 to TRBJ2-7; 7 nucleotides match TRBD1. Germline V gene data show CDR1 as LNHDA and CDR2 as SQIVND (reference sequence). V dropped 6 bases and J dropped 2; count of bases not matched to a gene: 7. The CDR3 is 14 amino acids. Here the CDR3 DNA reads TGTGCCAGTAGCTCCCGGCAGGGGGCCTACGAGCAGTACTTC. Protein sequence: CASSSRQGAYEQYF.

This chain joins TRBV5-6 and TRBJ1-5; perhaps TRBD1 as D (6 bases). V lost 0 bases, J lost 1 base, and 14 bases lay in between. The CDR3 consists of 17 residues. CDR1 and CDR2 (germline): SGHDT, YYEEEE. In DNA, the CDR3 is TGTGCCAGCAGCTTGGGGGAACTTGACAGGAGCAATCAGCCCCAGCATTTT. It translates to CASSLGELDRSNQPQHF.

The CDR3 protein is CASGTPNTYNEQFF. CDR3 DNA sequence: TGTGCCAGCGGCACCCCGAACACCTACAATGAGCAGTTCTTC. The chain is built from TRBV4-2 and TRBJ2-1; D remains ambiguous. CDR1 is LGHNA and CDR2 is YNFKEQ in the germline V gene. CDR3 length: 14 amino acids. Trimming took off 8 bases at V and 2 bases at J, with 13 bases between the two ends.

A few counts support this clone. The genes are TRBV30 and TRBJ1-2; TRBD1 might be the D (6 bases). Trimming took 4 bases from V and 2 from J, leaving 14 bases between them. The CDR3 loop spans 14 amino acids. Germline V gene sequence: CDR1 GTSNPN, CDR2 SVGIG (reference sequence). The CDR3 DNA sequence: TGTGCCTGGATTCCCCGGGGGCGGAACTATGGCTACACCTTC. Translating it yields CAWIPRGRNYGYTF.

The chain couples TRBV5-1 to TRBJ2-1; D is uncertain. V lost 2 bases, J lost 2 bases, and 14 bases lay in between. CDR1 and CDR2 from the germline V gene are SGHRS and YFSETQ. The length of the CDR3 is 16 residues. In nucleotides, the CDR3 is TGCGCCAGCAGCTTCCAGGTCAGATCGACCTACAATGAGCAGTTCTTC. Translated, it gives CASSFQVRSTYNEQFF. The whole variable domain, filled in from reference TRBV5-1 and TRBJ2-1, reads KAGVTQTPRYLIKTRGQQVTLSCSPISGHRSVSWYQQTPGQGLQFLFEYFSETQRNKGNFPGRFSGRQFSNSRSEMNVSTLELGDSALYLCASSFQVRSTYNEQFFGPGTRLTVL.

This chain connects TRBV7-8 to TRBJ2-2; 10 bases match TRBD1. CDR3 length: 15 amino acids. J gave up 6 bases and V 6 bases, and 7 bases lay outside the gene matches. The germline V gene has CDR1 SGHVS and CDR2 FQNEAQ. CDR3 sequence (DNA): TGTGCCAGCAGGACCGGGACAGGGGTCCCCGGGGAGCTGTTTTTT. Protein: CASRTGTGVPGELFF.

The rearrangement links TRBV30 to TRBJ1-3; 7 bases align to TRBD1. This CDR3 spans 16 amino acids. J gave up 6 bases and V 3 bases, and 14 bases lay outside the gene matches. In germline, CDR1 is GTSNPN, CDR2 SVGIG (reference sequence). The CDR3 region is CAWRAPRGGFVNTIYF. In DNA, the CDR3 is TGTGCCTGGAGAGCCCCCCGAGGGGGCTTTGTAAACACCATATATTTT.

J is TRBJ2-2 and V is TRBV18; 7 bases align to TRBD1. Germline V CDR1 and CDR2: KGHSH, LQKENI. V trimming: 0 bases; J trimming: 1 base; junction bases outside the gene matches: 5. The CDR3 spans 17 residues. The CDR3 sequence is CASSPPRGGGNTGELFF. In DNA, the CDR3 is TGTGCCAGCTCACCACCGAGAGGGGGCGGGAACACCGGGGAGCTGTTTTTT. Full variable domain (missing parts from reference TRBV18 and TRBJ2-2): NAGVMQNPRHLVRRRGQEARLRCSPMKGHSHVYWYRQLPEEGLKFMVYLQKENIIDESGMPKERFSAEFPKEGPSILRIQQVVRGDSAAYFCASSPPRGGGNTGELFFGEGSRLTVL.

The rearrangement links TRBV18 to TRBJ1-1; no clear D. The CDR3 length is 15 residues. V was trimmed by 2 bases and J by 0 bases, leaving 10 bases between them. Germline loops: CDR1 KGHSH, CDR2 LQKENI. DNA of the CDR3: TGTGCCAGCTCACCATCCATAATTATGAACACTGAAGCTTTCTTT. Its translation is CASSPSIIMNTEAFF.

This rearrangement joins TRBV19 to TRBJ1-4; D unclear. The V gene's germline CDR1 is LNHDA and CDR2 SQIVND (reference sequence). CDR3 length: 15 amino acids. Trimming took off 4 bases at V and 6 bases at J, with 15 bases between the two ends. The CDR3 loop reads CASSRTWGSDEKLFF. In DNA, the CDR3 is TGTGCCAGTAGTAGGACTTGGGGTAGCGATGAAAAACTGTTTTTT.

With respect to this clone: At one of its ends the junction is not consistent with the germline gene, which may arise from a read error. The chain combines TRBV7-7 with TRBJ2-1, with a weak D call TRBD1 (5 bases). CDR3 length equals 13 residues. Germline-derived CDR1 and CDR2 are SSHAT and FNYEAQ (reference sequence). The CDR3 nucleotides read TGTGCTAGCAGCACCGACAGATTCAATGAGCAGTTCTTC. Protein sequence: CASSTDRFNEQFF.

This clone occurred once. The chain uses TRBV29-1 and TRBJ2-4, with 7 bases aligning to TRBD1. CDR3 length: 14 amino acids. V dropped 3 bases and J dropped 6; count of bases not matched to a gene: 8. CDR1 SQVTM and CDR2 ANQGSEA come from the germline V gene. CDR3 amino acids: CSVDETGVGNIQYF. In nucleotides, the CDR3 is TGCAGCGTTGACGAAACAGGGGTGGGAAACATTCAGTACTTC.

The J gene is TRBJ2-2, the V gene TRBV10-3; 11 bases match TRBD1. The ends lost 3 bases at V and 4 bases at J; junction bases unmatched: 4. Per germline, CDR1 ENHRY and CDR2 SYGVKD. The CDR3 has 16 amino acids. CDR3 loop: CAISEGQGAGTGELFF. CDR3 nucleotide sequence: TGTGCCATCAGTGAAGGACAGGGGGCCGGCACCGGGGAGCTGTTTTTT.

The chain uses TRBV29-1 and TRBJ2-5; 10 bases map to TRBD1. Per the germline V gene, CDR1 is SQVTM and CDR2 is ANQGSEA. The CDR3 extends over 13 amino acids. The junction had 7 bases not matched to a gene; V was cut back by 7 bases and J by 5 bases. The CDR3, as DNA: TGCAGCGAGCAGACAGGGGGCGCGGAGACCCAGTACTTC. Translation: CSEQTGGAETQYF.

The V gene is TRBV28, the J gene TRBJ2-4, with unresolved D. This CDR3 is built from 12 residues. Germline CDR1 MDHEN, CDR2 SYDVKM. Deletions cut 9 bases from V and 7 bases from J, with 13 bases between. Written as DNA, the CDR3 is TGTGCCAGTAGAGAAAAGAGGAACATTCAGTACTTC. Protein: CASREKRNIQYF.

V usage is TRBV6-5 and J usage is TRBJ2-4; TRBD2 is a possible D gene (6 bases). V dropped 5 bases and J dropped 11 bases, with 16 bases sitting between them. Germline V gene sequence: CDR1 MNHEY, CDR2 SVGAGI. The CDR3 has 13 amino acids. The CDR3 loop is CASSVDIWGVQYF. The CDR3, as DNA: TGTGCCAGCAGTGTCGACATTTGGGGGGTTCAGTACTTC.

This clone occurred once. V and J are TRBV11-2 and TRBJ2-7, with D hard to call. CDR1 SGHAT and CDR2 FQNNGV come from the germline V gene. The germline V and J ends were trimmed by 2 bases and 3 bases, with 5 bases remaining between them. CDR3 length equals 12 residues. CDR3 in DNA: TGTGCCAGCAGCTTATCTCTCTACGAGCAGTACTTC. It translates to CASSLSLYEQYF.

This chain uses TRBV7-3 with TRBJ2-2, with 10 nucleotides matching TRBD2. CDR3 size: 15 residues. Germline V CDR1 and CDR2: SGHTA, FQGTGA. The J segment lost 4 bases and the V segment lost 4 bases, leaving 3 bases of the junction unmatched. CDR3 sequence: CASSSSGRGTGELFF. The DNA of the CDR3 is TGTGCCAGCAGCTCTAGCGGGAGAGGCACCGGGGAGCTGTTTTTT.

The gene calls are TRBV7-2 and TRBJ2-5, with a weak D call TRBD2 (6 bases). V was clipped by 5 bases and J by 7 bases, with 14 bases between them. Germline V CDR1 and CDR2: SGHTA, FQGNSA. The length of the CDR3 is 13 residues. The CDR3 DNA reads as TGTGCCAGCAGCCAGCGGGCTGGGAGGACCCAGTACTTC. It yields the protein CASSQRAGRTQYF. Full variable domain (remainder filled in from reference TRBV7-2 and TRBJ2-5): GAGVSQSPSNKVTEKGKDVELRCDPISGHTALYWYRQSLGQGLEFLIYFQGNSAPDKSGLPSDRFSAERTGGSVSTLTIQRTQQEDSAVYLCASSQRAGRTQYFGPGTRLLVL.

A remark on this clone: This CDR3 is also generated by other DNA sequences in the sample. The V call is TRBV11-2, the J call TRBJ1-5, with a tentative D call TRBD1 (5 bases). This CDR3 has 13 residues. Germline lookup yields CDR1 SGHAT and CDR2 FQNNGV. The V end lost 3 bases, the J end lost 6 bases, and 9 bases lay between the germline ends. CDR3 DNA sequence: TGTGCCAGCAGCTTGGGGACGGGTCAGCCCCAGCATTTT. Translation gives CASSLGTGQPQHF.

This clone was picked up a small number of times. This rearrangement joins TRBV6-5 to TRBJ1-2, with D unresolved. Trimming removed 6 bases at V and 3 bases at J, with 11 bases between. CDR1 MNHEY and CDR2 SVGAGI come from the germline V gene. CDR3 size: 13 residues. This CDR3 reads CASSRGRDYGYTF. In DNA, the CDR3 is TGTGCCAGCAGCCGCGGGAGAGACTATGGCTACACCTTC.

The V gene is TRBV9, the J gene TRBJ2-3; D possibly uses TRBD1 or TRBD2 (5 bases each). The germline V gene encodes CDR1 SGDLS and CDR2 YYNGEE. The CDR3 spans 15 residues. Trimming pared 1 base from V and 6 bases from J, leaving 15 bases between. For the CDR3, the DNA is TGTGCCAGCAGCGTAAGCGATCGGGGCTTTGATACGCAGTATTTT. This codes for CASSVSDRGFDTQYF.

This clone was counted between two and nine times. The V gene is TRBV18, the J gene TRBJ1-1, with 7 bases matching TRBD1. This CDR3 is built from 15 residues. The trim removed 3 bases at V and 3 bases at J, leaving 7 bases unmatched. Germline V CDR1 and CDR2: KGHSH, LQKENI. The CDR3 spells CASSPSTGAYTEAFF. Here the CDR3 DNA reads TGTGCCAGCTCACCGAGTACAGGGGCCTACACTGAAGCTTTCTTT.

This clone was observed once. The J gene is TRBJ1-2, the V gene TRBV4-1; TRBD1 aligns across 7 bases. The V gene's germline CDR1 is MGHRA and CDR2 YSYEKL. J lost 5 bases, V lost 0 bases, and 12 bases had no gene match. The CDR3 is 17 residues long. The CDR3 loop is CASSQDNQGGLVYGYTF. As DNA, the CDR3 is TGCGCCAGCAGCCAAGACAATCAGGGGGGGTTGGTGTATGGCTACACCTTC.

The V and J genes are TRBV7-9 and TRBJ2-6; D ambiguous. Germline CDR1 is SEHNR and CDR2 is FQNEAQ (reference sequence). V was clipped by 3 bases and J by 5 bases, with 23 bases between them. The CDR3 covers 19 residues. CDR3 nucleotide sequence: TGTGCCAGCAGCTTTAAAAGGGCAGGAAGTAATGGACGGGCCAACGTCCTGACTTTC. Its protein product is CASSFKRAGSNGRANVLTF.

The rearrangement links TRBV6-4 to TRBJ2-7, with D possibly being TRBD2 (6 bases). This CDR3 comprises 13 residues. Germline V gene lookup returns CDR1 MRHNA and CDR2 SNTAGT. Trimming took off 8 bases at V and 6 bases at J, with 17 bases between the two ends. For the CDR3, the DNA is TGTGCCAGCTCAGCCGAGGAGGGGACCGAGCAGTACTTC. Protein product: CASSAEEGTEQYF.